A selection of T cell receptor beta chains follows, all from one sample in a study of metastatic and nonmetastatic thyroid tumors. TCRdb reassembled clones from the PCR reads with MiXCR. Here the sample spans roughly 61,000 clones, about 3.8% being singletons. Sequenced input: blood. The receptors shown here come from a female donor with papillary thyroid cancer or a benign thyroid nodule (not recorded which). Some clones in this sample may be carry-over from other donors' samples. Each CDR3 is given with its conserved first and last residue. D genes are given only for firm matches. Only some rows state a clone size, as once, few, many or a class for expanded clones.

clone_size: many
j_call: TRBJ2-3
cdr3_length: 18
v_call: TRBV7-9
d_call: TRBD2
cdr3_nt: TGTGCCAGCAGCTTGACTAGCGGGAGACCTACTAGCACAGATACGCAGTATTTT
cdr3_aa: CASSLTSGRPTSTDTQYF

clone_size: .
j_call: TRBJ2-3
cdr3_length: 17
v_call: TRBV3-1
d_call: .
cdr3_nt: TGTGCCAGCAGCCACGATAGGTCGGGAGCAAGTTCAGATACGCAGTATTTT
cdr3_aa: CASSHDRSGASSDTQYF

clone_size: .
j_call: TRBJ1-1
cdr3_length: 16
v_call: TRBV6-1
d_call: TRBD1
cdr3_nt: TGTGCCAGTAGACCCCGACAGGGAGGAATTAACACTGAAGCTTTCTTT
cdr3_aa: CASRPRQGGINTEAFF

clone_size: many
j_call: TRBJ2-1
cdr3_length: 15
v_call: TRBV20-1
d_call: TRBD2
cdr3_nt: TGCAGTGCCCTGCAGGGGACTAGCGACTGGGGTGAGCAGTTCTTC
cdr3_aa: CSALQGTSDWGEQFF

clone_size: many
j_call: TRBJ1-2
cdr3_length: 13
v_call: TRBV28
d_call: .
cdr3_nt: TGTGCCAGCAGTTTGGGGCAGAACTATGGCTACACCTTC
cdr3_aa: CASSLGQNYGYTF

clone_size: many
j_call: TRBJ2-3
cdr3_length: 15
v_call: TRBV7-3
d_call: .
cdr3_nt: TGTGCCAGCAGCCCCGGGACCACAAGCACAGATACGCAGTATTTT
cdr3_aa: CASSPGTTSTDTQYF

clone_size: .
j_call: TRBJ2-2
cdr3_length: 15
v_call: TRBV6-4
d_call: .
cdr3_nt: TGTGCCAGCAGCGGACTATCGGGAAACACCTGGGAGCTGTTTTTT
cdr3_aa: CASSGLSGNTWELFF

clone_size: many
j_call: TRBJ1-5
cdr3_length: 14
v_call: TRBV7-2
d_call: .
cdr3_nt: TGTGCCAGCAGCTTAGTCGCCGATTCACAGCCCCAGCATTTT
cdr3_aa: CASSLVADSQPQHF

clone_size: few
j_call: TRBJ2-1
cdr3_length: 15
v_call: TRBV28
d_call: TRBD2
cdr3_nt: TGTGCCAGCAGTTTGACTACGGGAGGGCCTAATGAGCAGTTCTTC
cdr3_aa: CASSLTTGGPNEQFF

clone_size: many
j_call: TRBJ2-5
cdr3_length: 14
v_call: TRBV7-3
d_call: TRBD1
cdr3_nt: TGTGCCAGCAGCTTAGCCGGGACAGGAGAGACCCAGTACTTC
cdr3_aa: CASSLAGTGETQYF